This T cell receptor beta chain was recovered during a study of T cell repertoires in cytomegalovirus infection. Across the study: Recently identified HLA-C-restricted CMV epitopes were among the peptides used. Both CMV infection and a matching HLA type were indicated by public TCR beta signatures. Study observations and caveats: Cumulative frequency of public TCR beta families picked out carriers of CMV plus the relevant HLA. The ex vivo response was dominated by HLA-C-restricted CMV-specific TCR beta clonotypes.

Ten or more counts support this clonotype. Its target is unknown. TCRdb passed the reads through MiXCR, listing each CDR3 protein once. The table records 110,000 to 150,000 distinct CDR3 sequences, 25% to 35% of them present only once. The specimen was CD8+ T cells from cultured PBMCs, collected from culture after CMV antigen stimulation. This receptor was obtained from a human donor in good health (CMV status not recorded). Some clones in this sample may be carry-over from other donors' samples.

CDR3 sequence: CSVEDPEGGYEQYF. CDR3 DNA sequence: TGCAGCGTTGAAGATCCCGAGGGGGGCTACGAGCAGTACTTC. The chain uses TRBV29-1 and TRBJ2-7, with D perhaps TRBD1 or TRBD2 (6 bases each). V lost 0 bases and J lost 3, with 12 bases in between. This CDR3 region has 14 residues. Germline V gene data show CDR1 as SQVTM and CDR2 as ANQGSEA.